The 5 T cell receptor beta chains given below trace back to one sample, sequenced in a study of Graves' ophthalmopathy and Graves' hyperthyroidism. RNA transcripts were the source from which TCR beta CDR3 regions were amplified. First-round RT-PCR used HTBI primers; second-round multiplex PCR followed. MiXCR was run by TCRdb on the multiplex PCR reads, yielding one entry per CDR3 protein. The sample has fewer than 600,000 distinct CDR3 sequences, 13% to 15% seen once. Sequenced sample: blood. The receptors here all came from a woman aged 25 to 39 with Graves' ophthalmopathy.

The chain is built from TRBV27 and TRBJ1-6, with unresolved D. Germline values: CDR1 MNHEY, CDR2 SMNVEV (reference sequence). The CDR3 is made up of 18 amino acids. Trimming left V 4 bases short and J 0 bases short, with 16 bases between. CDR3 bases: TGTGCCAGCAGTTCGCAACCTCCATGGAGCTCCTATAATTCACCCCTCCACTTT. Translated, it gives CASSSQPPWSSYNSPLHF.

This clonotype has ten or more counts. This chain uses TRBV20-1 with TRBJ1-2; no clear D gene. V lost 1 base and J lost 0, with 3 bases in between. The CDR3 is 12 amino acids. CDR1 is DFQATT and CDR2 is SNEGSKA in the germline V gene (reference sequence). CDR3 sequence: CSARASNYGYTF. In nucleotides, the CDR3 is TGCAGTGCTAGAGCCTCTAACTATGGCTACACCTTC.

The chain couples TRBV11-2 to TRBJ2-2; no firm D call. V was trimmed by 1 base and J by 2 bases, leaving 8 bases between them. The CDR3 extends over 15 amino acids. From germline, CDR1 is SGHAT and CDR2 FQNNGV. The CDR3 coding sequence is TGTGCCAGCAGCTTAGCCACAGATAACACCGGGGAGCTGTTTTTT. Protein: CASSLATDNTGELFF.

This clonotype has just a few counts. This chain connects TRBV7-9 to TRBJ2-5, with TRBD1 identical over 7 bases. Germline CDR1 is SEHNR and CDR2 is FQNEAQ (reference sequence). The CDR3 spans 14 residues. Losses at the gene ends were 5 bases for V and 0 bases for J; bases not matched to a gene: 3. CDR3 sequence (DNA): TGTGCCAGCAGCCGGGACAGCTACCAAGAGACCCAGTACTTC. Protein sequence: CASSRDSYQETQYF. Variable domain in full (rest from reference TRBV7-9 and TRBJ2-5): DTGVSQNPRHKITKRGQNVTFRCDPISEHNRLYWYRQTLGQGPEFLTYFQNEAQLEKSRLLSDRFSAERPKGSFSTLEIQRTEQGDSAMYLCASSRDSYQETQYFGPGTRLLVL.

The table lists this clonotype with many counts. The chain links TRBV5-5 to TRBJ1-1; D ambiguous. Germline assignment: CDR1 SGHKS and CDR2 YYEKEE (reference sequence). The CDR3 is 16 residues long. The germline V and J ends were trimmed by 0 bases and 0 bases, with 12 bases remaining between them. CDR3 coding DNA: TGTGCCAGCAGCTTGGGAACAGTCTACATGAACACTGAAGCTTTCTTT. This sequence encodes CASSLGTVYMNTEAFF. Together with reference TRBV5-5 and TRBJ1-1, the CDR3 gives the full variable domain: DAGVTQSPTHLIKTRGQQVTLRCSPISGHKSVSWYQQVLGQGPQFIFQYYEKEERGRGNFPDRFSARQFPNYSSELNVNALLLGDSALYLCASSLGTVYMNTEAFFGQGTRLTVV.